These 3 T cell receptor beta chains were sequenced from one sample in a study of shared clonotypes between healthy human individuals. Naive CD8 cells lacked CD45RO and underwent positive selection for CCR7, leaving out terminally differentiated effector memory CD45RA+ cells. Generated by immunoSEQ multiplex PCR, the TCRdb table keeps only in-frame clones and is missing some. The sample lists hundreds of thousands of clones, 90% to 97% occurring once. The material sequenced was naive CD8+ T cells sorted from blood. The source of these receptors is a woman aged 30 to 39 in good health.

V is TRBV28 and J is TRBJ1-4; TRBD1 is a possible D gene (5 bases). CDR3 length: 14 amino acids. Germline values: CDR1 MDHEN, CDR2 SYDVKM. Trimming removed 6 bases from V and 3 bases from J, with 11 bases in between. CDR3 in amino acids: CASSPRDPNEKLFF. The CDR3 DNA reads as TGTGCCAGCAGCCCCCGGGACCCTAATGAAAAACTGTTTTTT. Full variable domain (remainder filled in from reference TRBV28 and TRBJ1-4): DVKVTQSSRYLVKRTGEKVFLECVQDMDHENMFWYRQDPGLGLRLIYFSYDVKMKEKGDIPEGYSVSREKKERFSLILESASTNQTSMYLCASSPRDPNEKLFFGSGTQLSVL.

The DNA of the CDR3 is TGTGCCAGCAGTTCCGGAGACTCGCCAGGGTACGAGCAGTACTTC. Encoded protein: CASSSGDSPGYEQYF. The chain joins TRBV28 to TRBJ2-7; possibly TRBD1 for D (5 bases). CDR1 and CDR2 (germline): MDHEN, SYDVKM. The V gene lost 4 bases and the J gene lost 4 bases, with 17 bases spanning the gap. This CDR3 comprises 15 residues.

The chain uses TRBV25-1 and TRBJ2-7; perhaps TRBD1 as D (5 bases). V was pared by 6 bases and J by 3 bases, with 12 bases between. The CDR3 consists of 13 residues. From germline, CDR1 is MGHDK and CDR2 SYGVNS. Here the CDR3 reads CASRSPQVYEQYF. CDR3 bases: TGTGCCAGCAGAAGTCCACAGGTCTACGAGCAGTACTTC.